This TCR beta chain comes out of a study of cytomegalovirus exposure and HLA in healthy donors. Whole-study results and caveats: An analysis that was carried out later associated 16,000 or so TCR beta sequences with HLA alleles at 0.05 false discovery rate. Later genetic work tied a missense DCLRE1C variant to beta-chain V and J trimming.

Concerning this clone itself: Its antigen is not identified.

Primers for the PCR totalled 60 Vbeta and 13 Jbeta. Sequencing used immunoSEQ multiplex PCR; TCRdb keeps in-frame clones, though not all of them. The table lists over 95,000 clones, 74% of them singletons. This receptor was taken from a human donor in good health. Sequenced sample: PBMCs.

CDR3 DNA: TGTGCCAGCAGCCAACCGGGCGGGGAGCTGTTTTTT. It yields the protein CASSQPGGELFF. This chain links TRBV7-7 with TRBJ2-2, with unresolved D. The V gene's germline CDR1 is SSHAT and CDR2 FNYEAQ (reference sequence). The V end lost 5 bases, the J end lost 7 bases, and 8 bases lay between the germline ends. The CDR3 covers 12 residues.